This entry lists 28 T cell receptor beta chains sequenced from one sample in a study of cytomegalovirus exposure and HLA in healthy donors. Primers: 60 Vbeta forward and 13 Jbeta reverse. Sequenced by immunoSEQ multiplex PCR; TCRdb stores in-frame clones only, minus some. The profile shows roughly 140,000 clones, around four fifths of them singletons. The sequencing input was PBMCs. The receptors originated from a male donor in good health and CMV-seronegative.

The genes are TRBV28 and TRBJ2-7; TRBD2 matches at 10 bases. The germline gives CDR1 MDHEN, CDR2 SYDVKM. Trimming took 4 bases from V and 0 from J; bases not matched to a gene: 9. This CDR3 spans 17 amino acids. CDR3 residues: CASSSPGLASSSYEQYF. DNA for the CDR3: TGTGCCAGCAGTTCCCCGGGACTAGCGTCGAGCTCCTACGAGCAGTACTTC.

J is TRBJ2-2 and V is TRBV19; TRBD1 matches at 7 bases. This CDR3 comprises 13 residues. J was trimmed by 5 bases and V by 7 bases; bases with no gene match: 4. CDR1 is LNHDA, CDR2 SQIVND, per germline (reference sequence). CDR3 amino acids: CASTYRGTGELFF. CDR3 bases: TGTGCCAGTACCTACAGGGGAACCGGGGAGCTGTTTTTT. Using reference TRBV19 and TRBJ2-2 for the parts outside the CDR3, the full variable domain is DGGITQSPKYLFRKEGQNVTLSCEQNLNHDAMYWYRQDPGQGLRLIYYSQIVNDFQKGDIAEGYSVSREKKESFPLTVTSAQKNPTAFYLCASTYRGTGELFFGEGSRLTVL.

The chain has TRBV19 and TRBJ1-1, with 8 bases lining up with TRBD1. This CDR3 spans 13 amino acids. The germline CDR1 and CDR2 sequences are LNHDA and SQIVND (reference sequence). V was pared by 10 bases and J by 1 base, with 5 bases of the junction left unmatched. CDR3 residues: CATRDRKNTEAFF. Here the CDR3 DNA reads TGTGCCACCCGGGACAGGAAGAACACTGAAGCTTTCTTT.

The genes are TRBV4-3 and TRBJ1-1; possible D gene TRBD1, 5 bases. The CDR3 is made up of 13 amino acids. Per the germline V gene, CDR1 is LGHNA and CDR2 is YSLEER. Trimming took off 4 bases at V and 5 bases at J, with 11 bases between the two ends. CDR3 coding DNA: TGCGCCAGCAGCCTCCACCGGGGGACTGAAGCTTTCTTT. Encoded protein: CASSLHRGTEAFF.

This clone turned up a few times. The chain employs TRBV2 and TRBJ1-3, with 7 bases identical to TRBD1. In germline, CDR1 is SNHLY, CDR2 FYNNEI. The CDR3 has 16 amino acids. The V segment lost 0 bases and the J segment 4 bases; nucleotides outside the gene matches: 6. In nucleotides, the CDR3 is TGTGCCAGCAGTGAAGCGTTCACAGGGGTAGGAAACACCATATATTTT. Protein product: CASSEAFTGVGNTIYF.

V usage is TRBV6-1 and J usage is TRBJ1-2, with 8 nucleotides matching TRBD1. The length of the CDR3 is 15 residues. The germline CDR1 and CDR2 sequences are MNHNS and SASEGT. With V trimmed by 6 bases and J by 8 bases, 14 bases remained unmatched. The chain's CDR3 is CASSPPGQVLKGYTF. The DNA of the CDR3 is TGTGCCAGCAGCCCGCCGGGACAGGTGCTCAAGGGCTACACCTTC.

The rearrangement links TRBV2 to TRBJ2-7; 9 positions match TRBD1. V shed 5 bases, J shed 1 base, and the junction held 3 bases outside the gene matches. Germline lookup yields CDR1 SNHLY and CDR2 FYNNEI. The CDR3 is 14 residues long. This CDR3 reads CASSSGQGSYEQYF. DNA of the CDR3: TGTGCCAGCAGTTCTGGACAGGGGTCCTACGAGCAGTACTTC.

This sequence joins TRBV2 and TRBJ1-6, with 8 positions matching TRBD1. From germline, CDR1 is SNHLY and CDR2 FYNNEI. J lost 8 bases, V lost 6 bases, and 6 bases had no gene match. This CDR3 comprises 14 residues. Here the CDR3 DNA reads TGTGCCAGCAGACGACAGGGGATAGATTCACCCCTCCACTTT. This codes for CASRRQGIDSPLHF.

This clone was seen a handful of times. The chain combines TRBV7-2 with TRBJ2-1; D ambiguous. V dropped 10 bases and J dropped 0 bases, with 10 bases sitting between them. The CDR3 has 13 amino acids. In germline, CDR1 is SGHTA, CDR2 FQGNSA. The CDR3 reads CATGESSYNEQFF. The CDR3 coding sequence is TGTGCCACCGGAGAGAGCTCCTACAATGAGCAGTTCTTC.

This chain connects TRBV19 to TRBJ1-2, with D possibly being TRBD1 (5 bases). Looked up from germline, CDR1 is LNHDA and CDR2 is SQIVND (reference sequence). The CDR3 is 16 amino acids. The ends were cut back, 4 bases at V and 0 bases at J, with 15 bases in the middle. The CDR3 loop reads CASSRTIRGANYGYTF. CDR3 nucleotides: TGTGCCAGTAGTAGGACCATAAGGGGTGCTAACTATGGCTACACCTTC. The whole variable domain, remainder taken from reference TRBV19 and TRBJ1-2, is DGGITQSPKYLFRKEGQNVTLSCEQNLNHDAMYWYRQDPGQGLRLIYYSQIVNDFQKGDIAEGYSVSREKKESFPLTVTSAQKNPTAFYLCASSRTIRGANYGYTFGSGTRLTVV.

The gene calls are TRBV7-6 and TRBJ2-3, with a tentative D call TRBD1 (5 bases). From germline, CDR1 is SGHVS and CDR2 FNYEAQ. This CDR3 has 16 residues. V dropped 3 bases and J dropped 2 bases, with 15 bases sitting between them. CDR3 in DNA: TGTGCCAGCAGCTTCGCATGGGGCAGTTACACAGATACGCAGTATTTT. Translating gives CASSFAWGSYTDTQYF.

The chain employs TRBV14 and TRBJ1-5, with 8 bases fitting TRBD1. Germline CDR1 and CDR2: SGHDN and FVKESK. After removal of 2 bases from V and 2 bases from J, the junction contained 5 bases not matched to a gene. The CDR3 covers 16 residues. Here the CDR3 reads CASSQRTGRRNQPQHF. For the CDR3, the DNA is TGTGCCAGCAGCCAAAGGACAGGGAGGCGCAATCAGCCCCAGCATTTT.

This clone has just a few counts. V and J are TRBV12-5 and TRBJ2-2, with D possibly being TRBD2 (6 bases). The V end lost 5 bases, the J end lost 4 bases, and 8 bases lay between the germline ends. This CDR3 comprises 13 residues. In germline, CDR1 is LGHNT, CDR2 FRNRAP. CDR3 protein: CASGPGSTGELFF. Here the CDR3 DNA reads TGTGCTAGTGGTCCCGGGAGCACCGGGGAGCTGTTTTTT.

The rearrangement links TRBV4-2 to TRBJ2-5, with 9 bases lining up with TRBD2. TRBJ2-7 explains the end of the DNA better; the J call may be wrong. Germline lookup yields CDR1 LGHNA and CDR2 YNFKEQ. This CDR3 has 16 amino acids. The CDR3 spells CASSQVRGRALGEQYF. The CDR3 bases are TGTGCCAGCAGCCAAGTTCGCGGGAGGGCTCTGGGCGAGCAGTACTTC.

V gene TRBV6-5 combines with J gene TRBJ2-7; the D gene is possibly TRBD2 (6 bases). This CDR3 region has 14 residues. V lost 6 bases, J lost 6 bases, and 18 bases lay in between. Germline V gene sequence: CDR1 MNHEY, CDR2 SVGAGI. The CDR3: CASSRRDSRIEQYF. CDR3 DNA sequence: TGTGCCAGCAGCCGCCGGGACTCGCGCATCGAGCAGTACTTC.

V usage is TRBV20-1 and J usage is TRBJ1-1, with a possible D match to TRBD1 (6 bases). The germline gives CDR1 DFQATT, CDR2 SNEGSKA (reference sequence). The CDR3 is 11 amino acids. V shed 2 bases and J shed 8 bases, with 9 bases lying between them. The CDR3 region is CSARKQGEAFF. The CDR3 DNA reads as TGCAGTGCTAGAAAGCAGGGGGAAGCTTTCTTT.

The V gene is TRBV11-3, the J gene TRBJ2-1; 7 bases fit TRBD2. Germline V gene data show CDR1 as SGHNT and CDR2 as YENEEA. The CDR3 is 15 amino acids. V was clipped by 2 bases and J by 8 bases; unmatched bases: 9. CDR3 sequence reads: CASSLSSGEGDEQFF. CDR3 in DNA: TGTGCCAGCAGCTTATCGAGCGGGGAAGGGGATGAGCAGTTCTTC.

This clone was seen more than once but under ten times. The V and J genes are TRBV4-3 and TRBJ2-6; D unclear. Trimming removed 0 bases at V and 1 base at J, with 7 bases between. Germline V CDR1 and CDR2: LGHNA, YSLEER. The CDR3 contains 16 residues. The CDR3 coding sequence is TGCGCCAGCAGCCAAGATCCTCTTTCTGGGGCCAACGTCCTGACTTTC. Its translation is CASSQDPLSGANVLTF.

This clone was recorded a few times. The V gene is TRBV9, the J gene TRBJ2-3; TRBD1 aligns across 7 bases. CDR3 size: 15 residues. V lost 4 bases and J lost 3; bases outside the gene matches: 8. In germline, CDR1 is SGDLS, CDR2 YYNGEE. CDR3 in DNA: TGTGCCAGCAGCCTTGAGGGACAGAGTACAGATACGCAGTATTTT. The encoded protein is CASSLEGQSTDTQYF.

The chain recombines TRBV6-5 with TRBJ1-1, with TRBD1 matching over 7 bases. From germline, CDR1 is MNHEY and CDR2 SVGAGI. The CDR3 extends over 13 amino acids. J gave up 5 bases and V 6 bases, and 6 bases lay outside the gene matches. CDR3 nucleotide sequence: TGTGCCAGCAGCCGCGACAGGGTGACTGAAGCTTTCTTT. Amino acids: CASSRDRVTEAFF.

V and J are TRBV11-2 and TRBJ2-5, with D maybe TRBD2 (5 bases). Per the germline V gene, CDR1 is SGHAT and CDR2 is FQNNGV. This CDR3 is 16 amino acids long. The V gene lost 4 bases and the J gene lost 5 bases, with 20 bases spanning the gap. CDR3 sequence (DNA): TGTGCCAGCAGCTCCGACTACGGACCGCACCGGGAGACCCAGTACTTC. This codes for CASSSDYGPHRETQYF.

The genes are TRBV9 and TRBJ2-1; 12 bases match TRBD2. Losses at the gene ends were 3 bases for V and 5 bases for J; bases not matched to a gene: 6. The CDR3 covers 16 residues. Germline loops: CDR1 SGDLS, CDR2 YYNGEE. CDR3 loop: CASSALAGGLHNEQFF. CDR3 in DNA: TGTGCCAGCAGCGCTCTAGCGGGGGGGCTCCACAATGAGCAGTTCTTC.

This clone turned up a few times. The chain recombines TRBV5-6 with TRBJ2-1; 9 nucleotides line up with TRBD2. The ends lost 2 bases at V and 6 bases at J; junction bases unmatched: 12. The CDR3 contains 17 residues. Looked up from germline, CDR1 is SGHDT and CDR2 is YYEEEE. The CDR3 reads CASSFFAASGKINEQFF. DNA for the CDR3: TGTGCCAGCAGCTTCTTTGCGGCTAGCGGGAAAATCAATGAGCAGTTCTTC. The variable domain in full, with the rest retrieved from reference TRBV5-6 and TRBJ2-1, is DAGVTQSPTHLIKTRGQQVTLRCSPKSGHDTVSWYQQALGQGPQFIFQYYEEEERQRGNFPDRFSGHQFPNYSSELNVNALLLGDSALYLCASSFFAASGKINEQFFGPGTRLTVL.

The gene calls are TRBV13 and TRBJ2-7; 8 bases line up with TRBD1. The CDR3 runs 18 residues. Germline V gene lookup returns CDR1 PRHDT and CDR2 FYEKMQ (reference sequence). V was pared by 5 bases and J by 6 bases, with 21 bases of the junction left unmatched. This chain's CDR3 is CASSNERPGQVLGSEQYF. The CDR3 bases are TGTGCCAGCAGCAATGAGCGCCCGGGACAGGTGTTAGGGAGCGAGCAGTACTTC.

This sequence joins TRBV7-3 and TRBJ2-3, with a possible D match to TRBD2 (5 bases). Trimming stripped 5 bases from V and 1 base from J, with 16 bases between. Germline CDR1 and CDR2: SGHTA and FQGTGA. CDR3 length: 16 amino acids. This chain's CDR3 is CASSSLVGSGTDTQYF. In nucleotides, the CDR3 is TGTGCCAGCAGCAGCCTAGTGGGTAGCGGCACAGATACGCAGTATTTT. Full variable domain (rest looked up from reference TRBV7-3 and TRBJ2-3): GAGVSQTPSNKVTEKGKYVELRCDPISGHTALYWYRQSLGQGPEFLIYFQGTGAADDSGLPNDRFFAVRPEGSVSTLKIQRTERGDSAVYLCASSSLVGSGTDTQYFGPGTRLTVL.

V usage is TRBV4-1 and J usage is TRBJ1-1; 7 bases fit TRBD1. Germline V gene sequence: CDR1 MGHRA, CDR2 YSYEKL. Trimming cost V 6 bases and J 5 bases; bases outside gene matches: 6. There are 13 residues in the CDR3. CDR3 loop: CASRPTGVTEAFF. The CDR3, as DNA: TGCGCCAGCAGACCTACAGGGGTAACTGAAGCTTTCTTT.

J is TRBJ2-1 and V is TRBV9; 7 positions agree with TRBD2. Germline CDR1 SGDLS, CDR2 YYNGEE. The CDR3 has 17 residues. V gave up 0 bases and J gave up 6 bases; unmatched junction bases: 12. In nucleotides, the CDR3 is TGTGCCAGCAGCGTAGTTTCGAGCGGGATTACCCCCAATGAGCAGTTCTTC. The encoded protein is CASSVVSSGITPNEQFF.

V gene TRBV6-5 combines with J gene TRBJ2-3, with 10 bases aligning to TRBD2. V shed 4 bases and J 2 bases; nucleotides not matched to a gene: 3. The CDR3 covers 15 residues. Per germline, CDR1 MNHEY and CDR2 SVGAGI. For the CDR3, the DNA is TGTGCCAGCAGTTCTAGCGGGAGCCCCACAGATACGCAGTATTTT. Its translation is CASSSSGSPTDTQYF.